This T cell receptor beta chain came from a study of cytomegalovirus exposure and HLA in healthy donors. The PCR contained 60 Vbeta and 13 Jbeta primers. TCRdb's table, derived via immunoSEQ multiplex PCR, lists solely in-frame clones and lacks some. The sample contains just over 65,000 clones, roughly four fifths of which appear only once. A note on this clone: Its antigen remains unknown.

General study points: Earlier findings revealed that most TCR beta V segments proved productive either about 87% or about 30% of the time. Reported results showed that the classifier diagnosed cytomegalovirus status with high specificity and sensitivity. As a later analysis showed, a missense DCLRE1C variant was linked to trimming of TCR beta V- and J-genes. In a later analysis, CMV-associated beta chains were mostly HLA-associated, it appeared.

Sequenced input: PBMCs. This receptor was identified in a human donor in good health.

The CDR3 loop reads CASSRGLSSSGANVLTF. The CDR3 DNA reads as TGTGCCAGCTCCAGGGGCCTGTCGAGCTCTGGGGCCAACGTCCTGACTTTC. V and J are TRBV28 and TRBJ2-6; tentative D call: TRBD1 (6 bases). Germline V gene lookup returns CDR1 MDHEN and CDR2 SYDVKM. This CDR3 region has 17 residues. The ends were cut back, 8 bases at V and 0 bases at J, with 17 bases in the middle.